Below, 12 T cell receptor beta chains from the same sample are listed, as sequenced in a study of blood T cell repertoires in COVID-19. This table comes from immunoSEQ multiplex PCR, and its TCRdb copy is limited to in-frame clones, with some not included. The sample shows about 87,000 clones, roughly 76% of them seen only once. The sequencing sample was made of peripheral blood. The receptors originated from a woman of 80 years or more with active or convalescent COVID-19.

The genes are TRBV7-2 and TRBJ2-1, with TRBD1 matching 8 bases. Trimming took 4 bases from V and 4 from J; bases not matched to a gene: 6. The CDR3 length is 15 residues. In germline, CDR1 is SGHTA, CDR2 FQGNSA. The CDR3 spells CASSWDRNTYNEQFF. CDR3 nucleotide sequence: TGTGCCAGCAGCTGGGACAGGAACACTTACAATGAGCAGTTCTTC.

The chain carries TRBV9 and TRBJ2-3; 7 nucleotides align to TRBD2. CDR1 and CDR2 (germline): SGDLS, YYNGEE. The CDR3 totals 15 residues. Germline trimming cut 4 bases from V and 8 bases from J; bases unmatched to any gene: 13. The CDR3 DNA sequence: TGTGCCAGCAGCTTGGGGACTACCACTTCAAGTACGCAGTATTTT. The encoded protein is CASSLGTTTSSTQYF.

V gene TRBV27 combines with J gene TRBJ2-7; D might be TRBD1 (5 bases). Trimming removed 2 bases from V and 5 bases from J, with 10 bases in between. The CDR3 sequence is 13 residues long. Germline V gene lookup returns CDR1 MNHEY and CDR2 SMNVEV (reference sequence). As DNA, the CDR3 is TGTGCCAGCAGTTTAATAGGGGCTAACGAGCAGTACTTC. Its translation is CASSLIGANEQYF.

The J gene is TRBJ1-2, the V gene TRBV19, with D possibly matching TRBD1 (5 bases). CDR1 and CDR2 from the germline V gene are LNHDA and SQIVND (reference sequence). The length of the CDR3 is 15 residues. V shed 5 bases and J shed 9 bases, with 22 bases lying between them. CDR3: CASSSRGTSPVRYTF. Written as DNA, the CDR3 is TGTGCCAGTAGTTCCCGTGGGACTTCCCCGGTACGCTACACCTTC.

The V gene is TRBV6-5, the J gene TRBJ2-3, with TRBD1 matching over 8 bases. V shed 6 bases, J shed 3 bases, and the junction held 8 bases outside the gene matches. The V gene's germline CDR1 is MNHEY and CDR2 SVGAGI. This CDR3 region has 15 residues. DNA of the CDR3: TGTGCCAGCAGCCTACAGGGGGTTGGGACAGATACGCAGTATTTT. Residues: CASSLQGVGTDTQYF.

This sequence joins TRBV7-9 and TRBJ2-3; D gene uncertain. Trimming removed 5 bases at V and 2 bases at J, with 17 bases between. Germline V CDR1 and CDR2: SEHNR, FQNEAQ (reference sequence). CDR3 length: 16 residues. CDR3 bases: TGTGCCAGCAGCCTCCGAGTGGGCTCACACACAGATACGCAGTATTTT. Its translation: CASSLRVGSHTDTQYF.

The rearrangement joins TRBV7-3 to TRBJ2-3; weak D call: TRBD1 (6 bases). The CDR3 loop spans 15 amino acids. V lost 0 bases to trimming and J lost 11 bases, with 18 bases between them. Germline lookup yields CDR1 SGHTA and CDR2 FQGTGA. The CDR3 here is CASSLTGTNLDQQYF. DNA of the CDR3: TGTGCCAGCAGCTTAACAGGGACAAACCTTGACCAGCAGTATTTT.

J is TRBJ1-1 and V is TRBV7-2; 7 bases align to TRBD1. The CDR3 is made up of 14 amino acids. V lost 3 bases, J lost 0 bases, and 1 base stayed unmatched. In germline, CDR1 is SGHTA, CDR2 FQGNSA. The CDR3 region is CASSFQGVNTEAFF. The CDR3 nucleotides are TGTGCCAGCAGCTTCCAGGGGGTGAACACTGAAGCTTTCTTT.

V and J are TRBV19 and TRBJ1-1; maybe TRBD1 (5 bases). The length of the CDR3 is 15 residues. V lost 5 bases and J lost 4, with 17 bases in between. CDR1 is LNHDA, CDR2 SQIVND, per germline (reference sequence). The CDR3 region has the DNA TGTGCCAGTAGTCCCCGGACACATTTAGGCACTGAAGCTTTCTTT. This gives the protein CASSPRTHLGTEAFF.

The rearrangement joins TRBV12-3 or TRBV12-4 to TRBJ1-3; D remains unclear. CDR3 length equals 12 residues. Between the trimmed V and J ends, which lost 6 bases and 3 bases, there was a span of 6 bases. CDR3 sequence reads: CASSHFGNTIYF. CDR3 in DNA: TGTGCCAGCAGCCATTTTGGAAACACCATATATTTT.

The chain uses TRBV2 and TRBJ1-2; the D is unclear. Germline-derived CDR1 and CDR2 are SNHLY and FYNNEI. Trimming cost V 2 bases and J 6 bases, with 7 bases left between them. The CDR3 runs 12 residues. The CDR3 is CASSETLDGYTF. As DNA, the CDR3 is TGTGCCAGCAGTGAAACCTTAGATGGCTACACCTTC. Based on the CDR3 plus reference TRBV2 and TRBJ1-2, the full variable domain is EPEVTQTPSHQVTQMGQEVILRCVPISNHLYFYWYRQILGQKVEFLVSFYNNEISEKSEIFDDQFSVERPDGSNFTLKIRSTKLEDSAMYFCASSETLDGYTFGSGTRLTVV.

This clone was observed at least ten times. The chain has TRBV10-1 and TRBJ2-5; the match to TRBD2 covers 13 bases. From germline, CDR1 is WNHNN and CDR2 SYGVQD (reference sequence). The CDR3 is 14 amino acids. J lost 11 bases, V lost 4 bases, and 7 bases had no gene match. CDR3 region: CASSVGTSGARQYF. The CDR3 nucleotides are TGCGCCAGCAGTGTCGGGACTAGCGGGGCCCGACAGTACTTC.